This entry describes one TCR beta chain. The antigen is not known. All donors were healthy HIV-negative adults lacking recent acute infections or vaccinations. This sample was included in a study of shared clonotypes between healthy human individuals. Background on the study: Used for every donor were three CD4 naive, three CD4 memory, two CD8 naive and one CD8 memory plate. Study outcomes and limitations: As a rule, naive subsets had a larger estimated richness than memory subsets.

CDR1 and CDR2 (germline): MDHEN, SYDVKM. Trimming pared 3 bases from V and 0 bases from J, leaving 9 bases between. The CDR3 covers 14 residues. The assay was immunoSEQ multiplex PCR, and TCRdb's table has in-frame clones only and misses some. The sample shows roughly 1.5 million clones, 98% of them seen only once. The chain employs TRBV28 and TRBJ2-7, with no clear D. This clonotype was obtained from a young man in good health. The sequenced sample consisted of naive CD4+ T cells sorted from blood. Subset meaning: CD45RA+ positively selected. CDR3 region: CASSFSRASYEQYF. CDR3 DNA: TGTGCCAGCAGTTTCTCACGAGCCTCCTACGAGCAGTACTTC.